A selection of T cell receptor beta chains follows, all from one sample in a study of glioma-infiltrating T cells. TCRdb passed the multiplex PCR reads through MiXCR, listing each CDR3 protein once. Of around 170,000 distinct CDR3 sequences detected, roughly 45% appear once; the ten largest clones hold roughly 5.2%. Sequences were obtained from glioma tissue, nonneoplastic brain tissue, or PBMCs (not recorded which). The receptors come from a human donor with low-grade glioma or glioblastoma, undergoing nonglioma brain surgery, or in good health (not recorded which). Each CDR3 is given with its conserved first and last residue. Fields, in order: D gene, J gene, CDR3 length, clone size, V gene, CDR3 DNA, CDR3 protein. A D gene is named only where the DNA matches it firmly. Size is omitted from some rows. Given values are once, few, many or a class for expanded clones.

d_call: -; j_call: TRBJ2-1; cdr3_length: 16; clone_size: once; v_call: TRBV10-3; cdr3_nt: TGTGCCATCAGTGAGATAGGAAGGAACGGTGTCAATGAGCAGTTCTTC; cdr3_aa: CAISEIGRNGVNEQFF
d_call: -; j_call: TRBJ2-6; cdr3_length: 15; clone_size: many; v_call: TRBV7-2; cdr3_nt: TGTGCCAGCAGTTCGAGTGGAGCTGGGGCCAACGTCCTGACTTTC; cdr3_aa: CASSSSGAGANVLTF
d_call: -; j_call: TRBJ1-1; cdr3_length: 13; clone_size: few; v_call: TRBV12-3/TRBV12-4; cdr3_nt: TGTGCCAGCAGTTTTTATGCGAACACTGAAGCTTTCTTT; cdr3_aa: CASSFYANTEAFF
d_call: -; j_call: TRBJ2-7; cdr3_length: 11; clone_size: many; v_call: TRBV7-8; cdr3_nt: TGTGCCAGCAGTCCGTCACGCGAGCAGTACTTC; cdr3_aa: CASSPSREQYF
d_call: -; j_call: TRBJ2-1; cdr3_length: 17; clone_size: -; v_call: TRBV6-4; cdr3_nt: TGTGCCAGCAGTGACTCAGGGAGGCTAGCCTCCTACAATGAGCAGTTCTTC; cdr3_aa: CASSDSGRLASYNEQFF
d_call: TRBD2; j_call: TRBJ2-7; cdr3_length: 15; clone_size: -; v_call: TRBV7-8; cdr3_nt: TGTGCCAGCAGCTCTAGGACTAGCGGACTCTACGAGCAGTACTTC; cdr3_aa: CASSSRTSGLYEQYF
d_call: TRBD2; j_call: TRBJ2-7; cdr3_length: 11; clone_size: many; v_call: TRBV20-1; cdr3_nt: TGCAGGGTAGCGGGGGACTACGAGCAGTACTTC; cdr3_aa: CRVAGDYEQYF
d_call: -; j_call: TRBJ2-1; cdr3_length: 12; clone_size: -; v_call: TRBV6-1; cdr3_nt: TGCGCCAGCAGTGAGTTCCGCCTAGAGCAGTTCTTC; cdr3_aa: CASSEFRLEQFF
d_call: -; j_call: TRBJ2-5; cdr3_length: 13; clone_size: many; v_call: TRBV2; cdr3_nt: TGTGCCAGCAGTCGGGGACCACAAGAGACCCAGTACTTC; cdr3_aa: CASSRGPQETQYF
d_call: -; j_call: TRBJ2-1; cdr3_length: 16; clone_size: -; v_call: TRBV18; cdr3_nt: TGTGCCAGCTCACCGGCTGGGACTCGAGGAGACAATGAGCAGTTCTTC; cdr3_aa: CASSPAGTRGDNEQFF
d_call: -; j_call: TRBJ2-7; cdr3_length: 14; clone_size: many; v_call: TRBV20-1; cdr3_nt: TGCAGTGCTCCATCCGGGACGTTGGCCTACGAGCAGTACTTC; cdr3_aa: CSAPSGTLAYEQYF
d_call: TRBD2; j_call: TRBJ2-1; cdr3_length: 16; clone_size: few; v_call: TRBV5-6; cdr3_nt: TGTGCCAGCAGCAGTTTAGCGGGACTTTTTTACAATGAGCAGTTCTTC; cdr3_aa: CASSSLAGLFYNEQFF
d_call: -; j_call: TRBJ2-3; cdr3_length: 13; clone_size: -; v_call: TRBV6-4; cdr3_nt: TGTGCCAGCAGTGACTCGAGAACAGATACGCAGTATTTT; cdr3_aa: CASSDSRTDTQYF
d_call: -; j_call: TRBJ2-5; cdr3_length: 14; clone_size: few; v_call: TRBV3-1; cdr3_nt: TGTGCCAGCAGCCCCTTGGGAGAAAAAGAGACCCAGTACTTC; cdr3_aa: CASSPLGEKETQYF
d_call: -; j_call: TRBJ2-3; cdr3_length: 18; clone_size: few; v_call: TRBV18; cdr3_nt: TGTGCCAGCTCCCACAAATTGACGGACCGATATCTCACAGATACGCAGTATTTT; cdr3_aa: CASSHKLTDRYLTDTQYF
d_call: TRBD2; j_call: TRBJ2-3; cdr3_length: 15; clone_size: -; v_call: TRBV4-2; cdr3_nt: TGTGCCAGCAGCCCCCGGGAAGCGGGAACAGATACGCAGTATTTT; cdr3_aa: CASSPREAGTDTQYF
d_call: TRBD1; j_call: TRBJ2-7; cdr3_length: 15; clone_size: -; v_call: TRBV5-4; cdr3_nt: TGTGCCAGCAGCCCCGGGACAGCTCTATCCTACGAGCAGTACTTC; cdr3_aa: CASSPGTALSYEQYF
d_call: -; j_call: TRBJ2-3; cdr3_length: 13; clone_size: many; v_call: TRBV24-1; cdr3_nt: TGTGCCACCAGTGACGATTTCACAGATACGCAGTATTTT; cdr3_aa: CATSDDFTDTQYF
d_call: -; j_call: TRBJ2-2; cdr3_length: 14; clone_size: -; v_call: TRBV7-6; cdr3_nt: TGTGCCAGCAGCCTCGGGACAAACACCGGGGAGCTGTTTTTT; cdr3_aa: CASSLGTNTGELFF
d_call: TRBD2; j_call: TRBJ2-2; cdr3_length: 20; clone_size: -; v_call: TRBV4-2; cdr3_nt: TGTGCCAGCAGTCACCACTGGGGATCTTTAAGCGGGGGGAACACCGGGGAGCTGTTTTTT; cdr3_aa: CASSHHWGSLSGGNTGELFF
d_call: -; j_call: TRBJ2-1; cdr3_length: 13; clone_size: few; v_call: TRBV19; cdr3_nt: TGTGCCAGTAGTATCATCCGCCGGGATGAGCAGTTCTTC; cdr3_aa: CASSIIRRDEQFF
d_call: -; j_call: TRBJ1-1; cdr3_length: 15; clone_size: many; v_call: TRBV20-1; cdr3_nt: TGCAGTGCTAGGGTCGGACAGAACCCTCGCCTGGGGGCTTTCTTT; cdr3_aa: CSARVGQNPRLGAFF
d_call: -; j_call: TRBJ2-5; cdr3_length: 12; clone_size: -; v_call: TRBV20-1; cdr3_nt: TGCAGCGCGGGGACAGTACAAGAGACCCAGTACTTC; cdr3_aa: CSAGTVQETQYF
d_call: TRBD1; j_call: TRBJ2-1; cdr3_length: 15; clone_size: -; v_call: TRBV2; cdr3_nt: TGTGCCAGCAGATGGGGGGACAGGGAAGTAAATGAGCAGTTCTTC; cdr3_aa: CASRWGDREVNEQFF
d_call: -; j_call: TRBJ2-5; cdr3_length: 14; clone_size: once; v_call: TRBV28; cdr3_nt: TGTGCCAGCAGTACCGCAGCGACTCAAGAGACACAGTACTTC; cdr3_aa: CASSTAATQETQYF
d_call: TRBD2; j_call: TRBJ2-7; cdr3_length: 15; clone_size: many; v_call: TRBV20-1; cdr3_nt: TGCAGTGCTAGAGGGACTAGCGGGTTCTCCTACGAGCAGTACTTC; cdr3_aa: CSARGTSGFSYEQYF
d_call: -; j_call: TRBJ2-5; cdr3_length: 15; clone_size: few; v_call: TRBV2; cdr3_nt: TGTGCCAGCAGGGGGCTGGGGGCGTACCAAGAGACCCAGTACTTC; cdr3_aa: CASRGLGAYQETQYF
d_call: TRBD1; j_call: TRBJ1-1; cdr3_length: 14; clone_size: -; v_call: TRBV6-2/TRBV6-3; cdr3_nt: TGTGCCAGCAGTTTACAGGGGGGGATCACTGAATCTTTCTTT; cdr3_aa: CASSLQGGITESFF
d_call: -; j_call: TRBJ1-4; cdr3_length: 15; clone_size: -; v_call: TRBV4-1; cdr3_nt: TGCGCCAGCAGCCCCCCTGGAGGCACTAATGAAAAACTGTTTTTT; cdr3_aa: CASSPPGGTNEKLFF
d_call: TRBD2; j_call: TRBJ2-5; cdr3_length: 14; clone_size: -; v_call: TRBV10-3; cdr3_nt: TGTGCCATCAGTGCCGGACGGGAGGGGGAGACCCAGTACTTC; cdr3_aa: CAISAGREGETQYF
d_call: -; j_call: TRBJ2-3; cdr3_length: 13; clone_size: many; v_call: TRBV28; cdr3_nt: TGTGCCAGCCTATCCCCAAGCACAGATACGCAGTATTTT; cdr3_aa: CASLSPSTDTQYF
d_call: -; j_call: TRBJ2-2; cdr3_length: 15; clone_size: -; v_call: TRBV28; cdr3_nt: TGTGCCAGCAGTCCCTTTGGGGGGGCGAACGGGGAGCTGTTTTTT; cdr3_aa: CASSPFGGANGELFF
d_call: -; j_call: TRBJ2-3; cdr3_length: 13; clone_size: many; v_call: TRBV27; cdr3_nt: TGTGCCAGCAGATATGACCCCACAGATACGCAGTATTTT; cdr3_aa: CASRYDPTDTQYF
d_call: -; j_call: TRBJ2-1; cdr3_length: 16; clone_size: -; v_call: TRBV2; cdr3_nt: TGTGCCAGCAGATTTCGGAATAGAGGTCCCTACAATGAGCAGTTCTTC; cdr3_aa: CASRFRNRGPYNEQFF
d_call: -; j_call: TRBJ2-3; cdr3_length: 15; clone_size: few; v_call: TRBV11-3; cdr3_nt: TGTGCCAGCAGCTCAACACGGGCGGGGACAGATACGCAGTATTTT; cdr3_aa: CASSSTRAGTDTQYF
d_call: -; j_call: TRBJ2-6; cdr3_length: 15; clone_size: many; v_call: TRBV6-1; cdr3_nt: TGTGCCAGCAGCCCCGGGGGAGTTGGGGCCAACGTCCTGACTTTC; cdr3_aa: CASSPGGVGANVLTF
d_call: -; j_call: TRBJ1-5; cdr3_length: 13; clone_size: -; v_call: TRBV19; cdr3_nt: TGTGCCAGAAGAGGGTGGCGTGTTCAGCCCCAGCATTTT; cdr3_aa: CARRGWRVQPQHF
d_call: -; j_call: TRBJ2-3; cdr3_length: 15; clone_size: -; v_call: TRBV12-3/TRBV12-4; cdr3_nt: TGTGCCAGCAGTTTATTTTGGCAGGGGACAGATACGCAGTATTTT; cdr3_aa: CASSLFWQGTDTQYF
d_call: -; j_call: TRBJ2-1; cdr3_length: 14; clone_size: -; v_call: TRBV2; cdr3_nt: TGTGCCAGCAGTGAACAGGGGTCGTACAATGAGCAGTCCTTC; cdr3_aa: CASSEQGSYNEQSF
d_call: TRBD2; j_call: TRBJ2-1; cdr3_length: 21; clone_size: once; v_call: TRBV3-1; cdr3_nt: TGTGCCAGCAGCCAGCGTCCCGGGACTAGCGGGGGGCTTCGTTCCTACAATGAGCAGTTCTTC; cdr3_aa: CASSQRPGTSGGLRSYNEQFF
d_call: -; j_call: TRBJ2-3; cdr3_length: 13; clone_size: -; v_call: TRBV29-1; cdr3_nt: TGCAGCTTTAGGGGAGGACTCACAGATACGCAGTATTTT; cdr3_aa: CSFRGGLTDTQYF
d_call: -; j_call: TRBJ1-5; cdr3_length: 15; clone_size: many; v_call: TRBV15; cdr3_nt: TGTGCCACCAGCGGACGGACCCTAAGGGGACAGCCCCAGCATTTT; cdr3_aa: CATSGRTLRGQPQHF
d_call: TRBD2; j_call: TRBJ2-7; cdr3_length: 14; clone_size: -; v_call: TRBV20-1; cdr3_nt: TGCAGTGCTCGAACCGGGACTAGATCCTACGAGCAGTACTTC; cdr3_aa: CSARTGTRSYEQYF
d_call: TRBD1; j_call: TRBJ1-1; cdr3_length: 15; clone_size: many; v_call: TRBV15; cdr3_nt: TGTGCCACCAGCACCCGACAGGGTCATGGCACTGAAGCTTTCTTT; cdr3_aa: CATSTRQGHGTEAFF
d_call: TRBD2; j_call: TRBJ2-5; cdr3_length: 16; clone_size: -; v_call: TRBV2; cdr3_nt: TGTGCCAGCAGTTTATTCGGGGGGACTAGTAGGGAGACCCAGTACTTC; cdr3_aa: CASSLFGGTSRETQYF
d_call: TRBD2; j_call: TRBJ2-5; cdr3_length: 15; clone_size: many; v_call: TRBV20-1; cdr3_nt: TGCAGTGCTGGCAAGACGGAGCGGGGACAAGAGACCCAGTACTTC; cdr3_aa: CSAGKTERGQETQYF
d_call: -; j_call: TRBJ1-2; cdr3_length: 12; clone_size: few; v_call: TRBV12-3/TRBV12-4; cdr3_nt: TGTGCCAGCAGTCCTCGGGCCTATGGCTACACCTTC; cdr3_aa: CASSPRAYGYTF
d_call: TRBD2; j_call: TRBJ2-7; cdr3_length: 16; clone_size: many; v_call: TRBV28; cdr3_nt: TGTGCCAGCAGTTCCAAGACTAGCGGGAGGTACTACGAGCAGTACTTC; cdr3_aa: CASSSKTSGRYYEQYF
d_call: -; j_call: TRBJ2-1; cdr3_length: 10; clone_size: many; v_call: TRBV28; cdr3_nt: TGTGCCAGCGGCGAGAATGAGCAGTTCTTC; cdr3_aa: CASGENEQFF